The clone carrying this T cell receptor (beta chain) was found a few times. Its antigen is currently unknown. These data originate in a study of shared clonotypes between healthy human individuals. CD8 cells regarded as naive lacked CD45RO, were positively chosen for CCR7, and omitted terminally differentiated effector memory CD45RA+ cells. The study drew its donors from healthy HIV-negative adults without recent acute infections or vaccinations. Germline lookup yields CDR1 SEHNR and CDR2 FQNEAQ (reference sequence). V was pared by 4 bases and J by 6 bases, with 9 bases between. The CDR3 has 12 amino acids. The authors loaded roughly 180 ng DNA, tens of thousands of T cell genomes, into sorted-subset replicate PCRs. TCRdb keeps only in-frame clones here, not all; method: immunoSEQ multiplex PCR. The sample yields some 2,100,000 clones, just over 90% seen once. Study-wide results and caveats: Incomplete sequencing of sorted subsets was indicated by rarefaction despite large depth. The low donor count limited represented genetic and exposure-history diversity.

The sequence derives from a man aged 18 to 30 in good health. Some clones in this sample may be carry-over from other donors' samples. The sample comprised naive CD8+ T cells from PBMCs. This sequence joins TRBV7-9 and TRBJ1-1, with D unclear. DNA of the CDR3: TGTGCCAGCAGCTACCTGGACCCTGAAGCTTTCTTT. It specifies CASSYLDPEAFF.